This T cell receptor (beta chain) was obtained from a study of blood T cell repertoires in COVID-19. Across the study: The analysed material was cDNA or gDNA that came from T cells, B-cell-depleted T cells, or PBMCs.

Germline CDR1 and CDR2: SGHKS and YYEKEE (reference sequence). Trimming took 4 bases from V and 3 from J; bases not matched to a gene: 8. The CDR3 is made up of 16 amino acids. Patients in Seattle were enrolled during active infection, then followed longitudinally. Authors' processing steps: From reference gene primer amplification, estimates of nucleated cell counts were derived. Clones were sequenced by immunoSEQ multiplex PCR, and TCRdb holds only the in-frame ones, with some missing. That table furnishes V, J and clone size, whereas the DNA furnished D and trimming. This table has about 390,000 clones, roughly 86% appearing once.

Sequencing used peripheral blood. This TCR derives from a woman in her fifties or sixties with COVID-19, enrolled during active disease. This chain joins TRBV5-5 and TRBJ2-3; 10 positions agree with TRBD2. CDR3 coding DNA: TGTGCCAGCAGCCGCAACTTAGCGGGGGGAACAGATACGCAGTATTTT. Protein sequence: CASSRNLAGGTDTQYF.